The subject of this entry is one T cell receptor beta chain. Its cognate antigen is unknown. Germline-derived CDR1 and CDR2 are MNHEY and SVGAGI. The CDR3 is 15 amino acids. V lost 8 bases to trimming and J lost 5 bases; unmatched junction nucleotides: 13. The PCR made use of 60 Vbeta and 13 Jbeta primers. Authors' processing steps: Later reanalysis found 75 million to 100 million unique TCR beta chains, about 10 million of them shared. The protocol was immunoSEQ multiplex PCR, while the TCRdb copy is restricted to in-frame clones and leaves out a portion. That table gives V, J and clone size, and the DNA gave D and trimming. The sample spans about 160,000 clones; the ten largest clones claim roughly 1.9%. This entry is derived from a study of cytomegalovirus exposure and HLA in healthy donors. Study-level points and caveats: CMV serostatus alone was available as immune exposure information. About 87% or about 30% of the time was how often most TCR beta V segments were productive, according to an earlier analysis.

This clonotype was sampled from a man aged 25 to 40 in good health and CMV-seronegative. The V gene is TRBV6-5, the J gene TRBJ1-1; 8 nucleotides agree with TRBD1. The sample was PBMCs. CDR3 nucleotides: TGTGCCAGCTTGGGGGGGCAGGGGGCGAGGACTGAAGCTTTCTTT. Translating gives CASLGGQGARTEAFF.